The 13 T cell receptor beta chains in this list originate from one sample, sequenced in a study of cytomegalovirus exposure and HLA in healthy donors. With 60 Vbeta and 13 Jbeta primers, the PCR was carried out. Produced via immunoSEQ multiplex PCR; TCRdb's table is partial and in-frame only. Here the sample spans 90,000 to 150,000 clones, 60% to 85% being singletons. The specimen sequenced was PBMCs. The receptor set was obtained from a woman aged 40 to 55 in good health and CMV-seropositive.

The CDR3 sequence: CASSPGQNYGYTF. Here the CDR3 DNA reads TGTGCCAGCAGCCCAGGGCAGAACTATGGCTACACCTTC. The genes are TRBV11-1 and TRBJ1-2; weak D call: TRBD1 (5 bases). V was trimmed by 5 bases and J by 2 bases, leaving 9 bases between them. Germline CDR1 SGHAT, CDR2 FQDESV (reference sequence). This CDR3 has 13 residues.

The J gene is TRBJ2-1, the V gene TRBV4-1; 8 bases agree with TRBD1. Trimming cost V 1 base and J 2 bases; bases outside gene matches: 7. CDR3 length equals 17 residues. Looked up from germline, CDR1 is MGHRA and CDR2 is YSYEKL. The DNA for the CDR3 is TGCGCCAGCAGCCAAGGTGAAGGACAGGGCACCTACAATGAGCAGTTCTTC. Encoded protein: CASSQGEGQGTYNEQFF.

The chain carries TRBV5-1 and TRBJ1-6, with D maybe TRBD1 (6 bases). Germline V lookup: CDR1 SGHRS, CDR2 YFSETQ. The CDR3 has 14 residues. V dropped 5 bases and J dropped 9 bases, with 15 bases sitting between them. The CDR3 sequence: CASRGTGHLSPLHF. The CDR3 DNA is TGCGCCAGCAGAGGGACGGGACATCTTTCACCCCTCCACTTT.

V gene TRBV5-1 combines with J gene TRBJ1-4; D not certain. Germline CDR1 is SGHRS and CDR2 is YFSETQ. CDR3 length: 15 amino acids. Deletions cut 3 bases from V and 6 bases from J, with 15 bases between. In DNA, the CDR3 is TGCGCCAGCAGCTCTCAGGACGGGAACTATGAAAAACTGTTTTTT. It specifies CASSSQDGNYEKLFF.

The rearrangement links TRBV19 to TRBJ1-5; D might be TRBD1 (5 bases). CDR3 length: 12 residues. Looked up from germline, CDR1 is LNHDA and CDR2 is SQIVND (reference sequence). Trimming pared 7 bases from V and 7 bases from J, leaving 11 bases between. CDR3 in amino acids: CASTGGEQPQHF. The CDR3 nucleotides are TGTGCCAGTACGGGAGGGGAACAGCCCCAGCATTTT.

V and J are TRBV7-9 and TRBJ1-1; D uncertain. With 5 bases removed from V and 6 bases from J, the gap between germline ends came to 22 bases. The CDR3 contains 16 residues. CDR1 and CDR2 from the germline V gene are SEHNR and FQNEAQ (reference sequence). The CDR3 here is CASSNPRMRSTPEAFF. CDR3 bases: TGTGCCAGCAGCAACCCAAGAATGAGGTCCACCCCTGAAGCTTTCTTT.

The chain uses TRBV6-5 and TRBJ2-3; perhaps TRBD1 as D (6 bases). Germline CDR1 and CDR2: MNHEY and SVGAGI. V lost 5 bases and J 1 base, leaving 10 bases between the germline ends. CDR3 size: 14 residues. Here the CDR3 reads CASSHRARTDTQYF. As DNA, the CDR3 is TGTGCCAGCAGTCACAGGGCACGCACAGATACGCAGTATTTT.

The J gene is TRBJ2-7, the V gene TRBV7-8, with 8 bases identical to TRBD1. J gave up 5 bases and V 6 bases, and 6 bases lay outside the gene matches. Germline V gene lookup returns CDR1 SGHVS and CDR2 FQNEAQ. This CDR3 has 13 residues. The CDR3 DNA reads TGTGCCAGCAGAGCGACAGGGGTCCACGAGCAGTACTTC. As protein: CASRATGVHEQYF.

The J gene is TRBJ1-4, the V gene TRBV4-1, with D unclear. This CDR3 contains 15 residues. Germline CDR1 reads MGHRA; CDR2 reads YSYEKL. Trimming removed 2 bases at V and 0 bases at J, with 7 bases between. In DNA form, the CDR3 reads TGCGCCAGCAGCCAAACATCTTCAACTAATGAAAAACTGTTTTTT. Translation gives CASSQTSSTNEKLFF.

This clone was counted once. The chain has TRBV6-1 and TRBJ2-3, with TRBD1 matching 11 bases. CDR1 and CDR2 from the germline V gene are MNHNS and SASEGT. CDR3 length: 16 residues. With 1 base clipped from V and 8 bases from J, the junction kept 8 bases outside the gene matches. The DNA for the CDR3 is TGTGCCAGCAGTGAAGATGGGACAGGGGGGTTGAGTACGCAGTATTTT. Protein sequence: CASSEDGTGGLSTQYF.

There are a few counts of this clone. This likely traces to a read error, being one base from a far larger clone. At the DNA level, this CDR3 is encoded by other sequences in the same sample as well. V is TRBV7-9 and J is TRBJ1-1, with D uncertain. The length of the CDR3 is 12 residues. Germline lookup yields CDR1 SEHNR and CDR2 FQNEAQ (reference sequence). Trimming cost V 5 bases and J 1 base, with 5 bases left between them. CDR3 sequence (DNA): TGTGCCAGCAGCCGAGGGAACACTGAAGCTTTCTTT. It specifies CASSRGNTEAFF.

The chain has TRBV2 and TRBJ1-3, with D unresolved. V was shortened by 5 bases and J by 8 bases, with 10 bases between the two germline ends. Germline assignment: CDR1 SNHLY and CDR2 FYNNEI. The CDR3 sequence is 12 residues long. CDR3 coding DNA: TGTGCCAGCAGTCTGTCCTCGGACACCATATATTTT. As protein: CASSLSSDTIYF.

This clone was seen only once. This chain joins TRBV7-9 and TRBJ1-2; D not certain. Trimming stripped 1 base from V and 4 bases from J, with 13 bases between. Germline V gives CDR1 SEHNR, CDR2 FQNEAQ (reference sequence). The CDR3 spans 15 residues. The CDR3 DNA reads TGTGCCAGCAGCTTAGTTATTGGCAGTTCCTATGGCTACACCTTC. Residues: CASSLVIGSSYGYTF.